The 4 T cell receptor beta chains reported below all come from one sample, sequenced in a study of blood T cell repertoires in COVID-19. Repertoires were generated with immunoSEQ multiplex PCR, while TCRdb's copy carries only in-frame clones and drops some. The table records approximately 250,000 clones, less than 95% of them present only once. The specimen was PBMCs or T cells enriched from blood (not recorded which). The receptors stem from a man between 35 and 55 years old who had been exposed to COVID-19.

V usage is TRBV24-1 and J usage is TRBJ2-1; TRBD1 is a possible D gene (6 bases). The CDR3 consists of 15 residues. V was shortened by 7 bases and J by 5 bases, with 17 bases between the two germline ends. Germline V gene data show CDR1 as KGHDR and CDR2 as SFDVKD. DNA for the CDR3: TGTGCCACCAGGGACCGAGGGGGTATGGACAATGAGCAGTTCTTC. Translated: CATRDRGGMDNEQFF.

The chain recombines TRBV7-2 with TRBJ1-2, with D tentatively TRBD1 (6 bases). The germline V gene has CDR1 SGHTA and CDR2 FQGNSA. This CDR3 spans 15 amino acids. Deletions cut 2 bases from V and 5 bases from J, with 15 bases between. The CDR3 coding sequence is TGTGCCAGCAGCTTACATCAGGGGCAAGGGTATGGCTACACCTTC. It yields the protein CASSLHQGQGYGYTF.

The CDR3 loop is CASSIGGGYTF. The DNA of the CDR3 is TGTGCCAGTAGTATCGGGGGTGGCTACACCTTC. The V gene is TRBV19, the J gene TRBJ1-2; D is perhaps TRBD1 (5 bases). V was cut by 3 bases and J by 7 bases, with 6 bases left in between. This CDR3 comprises 11 residues. The V gene's germline CDR1 is LNHDA and CDR2 SQIVND (reference sequence).

J is TRBJ1-1 and V is TRBV30; the match to TRBD1 covers 7 bases. J lost 5 bases, V lost 4 bases, and 4 bases had no gene match. Germline lookup yields CDR1 GTSNPN and CDR2 SVGIG (reference sequence). The CDR3 is 12 residues long. The CDR3 reads CAWNRGVTEAFF. The CDR3 DNA sequence: TGTGCCTGGAACAGGGGAGTGACTGAAGCTTTCTTT.